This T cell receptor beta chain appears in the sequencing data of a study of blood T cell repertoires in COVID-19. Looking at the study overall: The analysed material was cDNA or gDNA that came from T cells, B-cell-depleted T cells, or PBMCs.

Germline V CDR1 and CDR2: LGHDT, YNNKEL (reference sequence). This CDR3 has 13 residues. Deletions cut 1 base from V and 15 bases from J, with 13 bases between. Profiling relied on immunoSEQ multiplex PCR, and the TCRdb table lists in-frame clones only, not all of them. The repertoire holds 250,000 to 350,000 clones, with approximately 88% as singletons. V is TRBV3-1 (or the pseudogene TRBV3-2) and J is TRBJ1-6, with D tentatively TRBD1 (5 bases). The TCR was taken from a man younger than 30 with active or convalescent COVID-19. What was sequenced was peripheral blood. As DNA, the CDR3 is TGTGCCAGCAGCCAAGTACGGGGGGAGAGCCTCCACTTT. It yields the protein CASSQVRGESLHF.